In this sample, the clone carrying this T cell receptor beta chain turned up once. Some clones are missing from TCRdb's copy, which holds only in-frame ones; the method was immunoSEQ multiplex PCR. The sample yields more than 2 million clones, approximately 94% seen once. This sample stems from a study of shared clonotypes between healthy human individuals. CDR1 is ENHRY, CDR2 SYGVKD, per germline. Unmatched junction bases numbered 5, after V lost 1 base and J lost 1 base. The CDR3 contains 19 residues. This clonotype originated in a man aged 18 to 30 in good health. Sequenced material: naive CD4+ T cells sorted from blood. Subset indicated: CD45RA+ positively selected. The V call is TRBV10-3, the J call TRBJ2-4, with 15 nucleotides matching TRBD2. In DNA form, the CDR3 reads TGTGCCATCAGTGAGTTTGGACTAGCGGGAGGGCCTGCCAAAAACATTCAGTACTTC. It codes for CAISEFGLAGGPAKNIQYF.